Shown below are 3 T cell receptor beta chains from a single sample sequenced in a study of graft-versus-host responses after intestinal transplantation (dated by TCRdb to the early 2020s). Which antigens these TCRs recognize remains unknown. Reading the label with the study, this specimen's time point is: cells obtained before transplantation from donor or recipient. The protocol used for the library was the immunoSEQ multiplex PCR assay. The table comes from immuneACCESS by way of TCRdb, which keeps in-frame sequences with V and J called. Part of the clones is missing from these tables; in studies checked, under half for an unresolved V gene and the rest for unknown reasons. The sample includes about 70,000 clones, with less than 95% observed a single time. The ten largest account for under 1.5% of the sample. Sequences were derived from unstimulated CD8+ T cells sorted from spleen or lymph node cells, sampled before intestinal transplant. These receptors all come from a human donor who received an intestinal transplant.

The rearrangement links TRBV5-8 to TRBJ1-2, with TRBD1 identical over 9 bases. The CDR3 extends over 14 amino acids. J gave up 2 bases and V 4 bases, and 3 bases lay outside the gene matches. Germline CDR1 and CDR2: SGHTS and YDEGEE. As DNA, the CDR3 is TGTGCCAGCAGCCAGGGGACAGGGAACTATGGCTACACCTTC. Translated: CASSQGTGNYGYTF.

The V gene is TRBV5-1, the J gene TRBJ2-5; possible D gene TRBD2, 5 bases. Germline V gives CDR1 SGHRS, CDR2 YFSETQ. The ends were cut back, 6 bases at V and 5 bases at J, with 8 bases in the middle. The CDR3 contains 11 residues. The CDR3 region has the DNA TGCGCCAGCACCGAGGGTGAGACCCAGTACTTC. It is translated as CASTEGETQYF.

This chain links TRBV19 with TRBJ2-3; 9 nucleotides match TRBD2. This CDR3 is built from 16 residues. The J segment lost 5 bases and the V segment lost 3 bases, leaving 9 bases of the junction unmatched. Germline V gene lookup returns CDR1 LNHDA and CDR2 SQIVND (reference sequence). CDR3 bases: TGTGCCAGTAGTATCTCTAGCGGGGAACGATTAGATACGCAGTATTTT. Translating gives CASSISSGERLDTQYF.